The clone carrying this T cell receptor beta chain is categorized as medium-sized. This specimen comes from a study of CD4 and CD8 cells across lung adenocarcinoma regions. CDR3 size: 16 residues. Germline CDR1 and CDR2: MNHEY and SVGAGI. The V gene lost 0 bases and the J gene lost 3 bases, with 12 bases spanning the gap. TCRdb independently ran MiXCR on the PCR reads; one entry per CDR3 protein. The profile shows under 10,000 distinct CDR3 sequences, 46% of them singletons. Sequences were obtained from CD4+ T cells from the margin of a lung tumor. The TCR comes from a female donor with lung adenocarcinoma. The CD4 and CD8 labels of this study may be unreliable. V gene TRBV6-5 combines with J gene TRBJ2-1, with no clear D. In DNA, the CDR3 is TGTGCCAGCAGTTACTCTCCCCGACGAGGCTACAATGAGCAGTTCTTC. It yields the protein CASSYSPRRGYNEQFF.